Listed below are T cell receptor beta chains from one sample, sequenced in a study of pediatric ulcerative colitis. Measured with immunoSEQ multiplex PCR; TCRdb has only the in-frame clones, and not every one. The table includes tens of thousands of clones, approximately 74% detected once. The sequencing input was gut tissue. Every receptor here comes from a boy aged 10-17 years with severe ulcerative colitis. CDR3s include the opening cysteine and the closing phenylalanine or tryptophan. Fields, in order: V gene, J gene, D gene, clone size, CDR3 DNA, CDR3 protein. A D gene is named only where the DNA matches it firmly. The listing skips clone size in some rows; elsewhere it reads once, few, many or a size class.

>TRBV10-2|TRBJ1-2|NA|NA
TGCGCCAGCAGTGAGTCGAGGACAGCCAGGGGCTACACCTTC
CASSESRTARGYTF
>TRBV30|TRBJ1-2|NA|NA
TGTGCCTGGAGGGGGACTTATGGCTACACCTTC
CAWRGTYGYTF
>TRBV5-5|TRBJ2-5|TRBD2|NA
TGTGCCAGCAGCTGGCGAGCGGGGGGACGAGAGACCCAGTACTTC
CASSWRAGGRETQYF
>TRBV27|TRBJ1-6|TRBD1|NA
TGTGCCAGCAGGGCACAGGGGAGGCATAATTCACCCCTCCACTTT
CASRAQGRHNSPLHF
>TRBV30|TRBJ2-2|TRBD2|few
TGTGCCTGGAGTGTACTAGCGTCAACCGGGGAGCTGTTTTTT
CAWSVLASTGELFF
>TRBV5-6|TRBJ1-2|NA|NA
TGTGCCAGCAGCTTGGACGCGGACGGAATAAATGGCTACACCTTC
CASSLDADGINGYTF
>TRBV5-1|TRBJ2-5|TRBD1|NA
TGCGCCAGCAGCCCCGGGACAGGGGGAGAGACCCAGTACTTC
CASSPGTGGETQYF
>TRBV4-1|TRBJ1-5|NA|NA
TGCGCCAGCAGCCCATTCCTCAGTAGCAATCAGCCCCAGCATTTT
CASSPFLSSNQPQHF
>TRBV7-8|TRBJ2-2|NA|NA
TGTGCCAGCAGCCGGGACCTTAGACAGACGAACACCGGGGAGCTGTTTTTT
CASSRDLRQTNTGELFF
>TRBV30|TRBJ2-7|NA|few
TGTGCCTGGAGTGTAGGCCCCGAGCAGTACTTC
CAWSVGPEQYF
>TRBV29-1|TRBJ2-1|NA|NA
TGCAGCGTTAAGGGACGGTACTACAATGAGCAGTTCTTC
CSVKGRYYNEQFF
>TRBV13|TRBJ2-1|TRBD1|once
TGTGCCAGCAGCTTTAATCCGGGACAGGGGTACAATGAGCAGTTCTTC
CASSFNPGQGYNEQFF
>TRBV4-3|TRBJ1-5|NA|NA
TGCGCCAGCAGCCAAGATACTGAGACCACTCAGCCCCAGCATTTT
CASSQDTETTQPQHF
>TRBV11-2|TRBJ1-6|NA|once
TGTGCCAGCAGCTTTAGGGTCTCCTATAATTCACCCCTCCACTTT
CASSFRVSYNSPLHF
>TRBV5-1|TRBJ1-4|TRBD1|NA
TGCGCCAGCAGCTTGGAGGGGACAGGGGTAGCGGAAAAACTGTTTTTT
CASSLEGTGVAEKLFF
>TRBV6-5|TRBJ2-7|TRBD1|NA
TGTGCCAGCAGTTTAACCACCGGGACAGGGGGCTACGAGCAGTACTTC
CASSLTTGTGGYEQYF
>TRBV11-2|TRBJ2-7|TRBD2|NA
TGTGCCAGCAGCCCCAGTAGCGGGAATTCCTACGAGCAGTACTTC
CASSPSSGNSYEQYF